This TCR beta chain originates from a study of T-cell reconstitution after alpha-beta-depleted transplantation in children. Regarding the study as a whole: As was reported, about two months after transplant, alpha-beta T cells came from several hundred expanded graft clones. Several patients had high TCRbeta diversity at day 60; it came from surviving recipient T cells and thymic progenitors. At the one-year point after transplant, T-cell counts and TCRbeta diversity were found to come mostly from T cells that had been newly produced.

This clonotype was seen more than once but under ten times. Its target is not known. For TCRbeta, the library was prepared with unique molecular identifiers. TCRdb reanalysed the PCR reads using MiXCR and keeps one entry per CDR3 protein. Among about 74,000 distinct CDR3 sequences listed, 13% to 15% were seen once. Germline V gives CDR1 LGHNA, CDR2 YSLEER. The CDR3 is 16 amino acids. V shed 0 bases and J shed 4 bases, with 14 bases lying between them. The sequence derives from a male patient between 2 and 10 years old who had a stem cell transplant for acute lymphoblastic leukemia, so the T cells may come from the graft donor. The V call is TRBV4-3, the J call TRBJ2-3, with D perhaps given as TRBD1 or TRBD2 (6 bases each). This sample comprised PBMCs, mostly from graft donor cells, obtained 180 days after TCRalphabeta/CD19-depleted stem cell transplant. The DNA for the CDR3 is TGCGCCAGCAGCCAAGATTGGGGGGCACCCTCAGATACGCAGTATTTT. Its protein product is CASSQDWGAPSDTQYF.